Listed below are T cell receptor beta chains from one sample, sequenced in a study of T cells in localized non-small cell lung cancer. Here immunoSEQ multiplex PCR was the method, and the copy in TCRdb shows in-frame clones only, minus some. Here the sample spans some 40,000 clones, more than 90% being singletons. Sequencing used peripheral blood, obtained before any cancer treatment. These receptors came from an older female donor with stage I lung adenocarcinoma. Each CDR3 is given with its conserved first and last residue. The D gene is left open where the match is weak. Size tells how often a clone was seen (once, few, many) or the class of an expanded clone, and some rows leave it out.

clone_size: NA
v_call: TRBV5-1
d_call: TRBD1
j_call: TRBJ2-7
cdr3_aa: CASSRDRGPYEQYF
cdr3_nt: TGCGCCAGCAGCCGCGACAGGGGGCCCTACGAGCAGTACTTC

clone_size: NA
v_call: TRBV19
d_call: TRBD1
j_call: TRBJ1-2
cdr3_aa: CASSIGTGEAYGYTF
cdr3_nt: TGTGCCAGTAGTATAGGGACAGGGGAGGCCTATGGCTACACCTTC

clone_size: NA
v_call: TRBV6-1
d_call: TRBD1
j_call: TRBJ1-4
cdr3_aa: CASSPRTGEDEKLFF
cdr3_nt: TGTGCCAGCAGTCCCCGGACAGGGGAGGACGAAAAACTGTTTTTT

clone_size: NA
v_call: TRBV7-2
d_call: NA
j_call: TRBJ1-1
cdr3_aa: CASSLVGGQTEAFF
cdr3_nt: TGTGCCAGCAGCTTAGTCGGAGGACAGACTGAAGCTTTCTTT

clone_size: NA
v_call: TRBV9
d_call: NA
j_call: TRBJ2-3
cdr3_aa: CASSVGGSRGTDTQYF
cdr3_nt: TGTGCCAGCAGCGTAGGGGGGAGTAGGGGCACAGATACGCAGTATTTT

clone_size: NA
v_call: TRBV6-5
d_call: TRBD1
j_call: TRBJ1-1
cdr3_aa: CASSYQTTGFTEAFF
cdr3_nt: TGTGCCAGCAGTTACCAAACGACAGGGTTCACTGAAGCTTTCTTT

clone_size: NA
v_call: TRBV27
d_call: NA
j_call: TRBJ1-6
cdr3_aa: CASSLGPGPLHF
cdr3_nt: TGTGCCAGCAGCCTGGGACCCGGGCCCCTCCACTTT

clone_size: NA
v_call: TRBV19
d_call: NA
j_call: TRBJ1-1
cdr3_aa: CASSIGDRAFF
cdr3_nt: TGTGCCAGTAGTATTGGGGACCGAGCTTTCTTT

clone_size: NA
v_call: TRBV27
d_call: NA
j_call: TRBJ2-2
cdr3_aa: CASSIRVTGELFF
cdr3_nt: TGTGCCAGCAGCATCAGGGTCACCGGGGAGCTGTTTTTT

clone_size: NA
v_call: TRBV18
d_call: NA
j_call: TRBJ2-2
cdr3_aa: CASSPESTGELFF
cdr3_nt: TGTGCCAGCTCACCAGAGAGCACCGGGGAGCTGTTTTTT

clone_size: once
v_call: TRBV28
d_call: TRBD1
j_call: TRBJ1-2
cdr3_aa: CASSSPGTGGLWYGYTF
cdr3_nt: TGTGCCAGCAGTTCTCCCGGGACAGGGGGTTTGTGGTATGGCTACACCTTC

clone_size: NA
v_call: TRBV7-2
d_call: NA
j_call: TRBJ1-5
cdr3_aa: CASSPSRGNQPQHF
cdr3_nt: TGTGCCAGCTCCCCGTCGAGGGGCAATCAGCCCCAGCATTTT

clone_size: once
v_call: TRBV2
d_call: TRBD1
j_call: TRBJ1-2
cdr3_aa: CASSPGQGRSYGYTF
cdr3_nt: TGTGCCAGCAGTCCAGGACAGGGTCGTTCCTATGGCTACACCTTC

clone_size: NA
v_call: TRBV19
d_call: NA
j_call: TRBJ1-1
cdr3_aa: CASSPGGAIRTEAFF
cdr3_nt: TGTGCCAGTAGCCCGGGGGGCGCAATTAGGACTGAAGCTTTCTTT

clone_size: NA
v_call: TRBV13
d_call: TRBD2
j_call: TRBJ2-7
cdr3_aa: CASSLRGLAGVLYEQYF
cdr3_nt: TGTGCCAGCAGCCTACGCGGACTAGCGGGGGTCCTGTACGAGCAGTACTTC

clone_size: NA
v_call: TRBV29-1
d_call: NA
j_call: TRBJ1-2
cdr3_aa: CSVRQSYGYTF
cdr3_nt: TGCAGCGTCCGGCAGTCCTATGGCTACACCTTC

clone_size: NA
v_call: TRBV10-3
d_call: TRBD1
j_call: TRBJ2-5
cdr3_aa: CAISGAGTVEETQYF
cdr3_nt: TGTGCCATCAGTGGAGCAGGGACAGTGGAAGAGACCCAGTACTTC

clone_size: NA
v_call: TRBV10-2
d_call: NA
j_call: TRBJ2-1
cdr3_aa: CASSDYRGNNEQFF
cdr3_nt: TGCGCCAGCAGTGACTACCGGGGGAACAATGAGCAGTTCTTC

clone_size: NA
v_call: TRBV6-5
d_call: TRBD2
j_call: TRBJ2-2
cdr3_aa: CASSWSSGNTGELFF
cdr3_nt: TGTGCCAGCAGTTGGTCTAGCGGGAACACCGGGGAGCTGTTTTTT

clone_size: NA
v_call: TRBV5-5
d_call: NA
j_call: TRBJ2-1
cdr3_aa: CASSSVTGYNEQFF
cdr3_nt: TGTGCCAGCAGCTCAGTCACTGGCTACAATGAGCAGTTCTTC

clone_size: NA
v_call: TRBV28
d_call: TRBD1
j_call: TRBJ1-3
cdr3_aa: CASSLLDRDLGNTIYF
cdr3_nt: TGTGCCAGCAGTCTACTAGACAGGGATCTTGGAAACACCATATATTTT

clone_size: NA
v_call: TRBV2
d_call: NA
j_call: TRBJ2-1
cdr3_aa: CASRFSVYNEQFF
cdr3_nt: TGTGCCAGCAGGTTTTCAGTCTACAATGAGCAGTTCTTC

clone_size: NA
v_call: TRBV19
d_call: TRBD2
j_call: TRBJ2-1
cdr3_aa: CASSISGGENNEQFF
cdr3_nt: TGTGCCAGTAGTATCAGCGGGGGGGAGAACAATGAGCAGTTCTTC

clone_size: NA
v_call: TRBV7-2
d_call: NA
j_call: TRBJ2-1
cdr3_aa: CASSSPHQGQFF
cdr3_nt: TGTGCCAGCAGCTCCCCTCACCAGGGTCAGTTCTTC

clone_size: NA
v_call: TRBV5-1
d_call: TRBD2
j_call: TRBJ2-1
cdr3_aa: CASSDTSGGARNEQFF
cdr3_nt: TGCGCCAGCAGCGACACTAGCGGGGGGGCTCGGAATGAGCAGTTCTTC

clone_size: few
v_call: TRBV18
d_call: TRBD1
j_call: TRBJ1-6
cdr3_aa: CASSPQGENSPLHF
cdr3_nt: TGTGCCAGCTCACCCCAGGGGGAGAATTCACCCCTCCACTTT

clone_size: NA
v_call: TRBV4-1
d_call: TRBD1
j_call: TRBJ1-4
cdr3_aa: CASSHGQGLVNEKLFF
cdr3_nt: TGCGCCAGCAGCCACGGACAGGGTTTGGTGAATGAAAAACTGTTTTTT

clone_size: NA
v_call: TRBV9
d_call: NA
j_call: TRBJ1-1
cdr3_aa: CASSRRLLNTEAFF
cdr3_nt: TGTGCCAGCAGTCGTCGACTGCTAAACACTGAAGCTTTCTTT

clone_size: NA
v_call: TRBV19
d_call: TRBD2
j_call: TRBJ2-1
cdr3_aa: CATELAGGSSSYNEQFF
cdr3_nt: TGTGCCACTGAACTGGCGGGGGGATCAAGCTCCTACAATGAGCAGTTCTTC

clone_size: NA
v_call: TRBV25-1
d_call: TRBD1
j_call: TRBJ2-1
cdr3_aa: CASSEIGDRQAFF
cdr3_nt: TGTGCCAGCAGTGAAATCGGGGACAGGCAGGCGTTCTTC

clone_size: NA
v_call: TRBV5-1
d_call: NA
j_call: TRBJ2-1
cdr3_aa: CASSFRTAYNEQFF
cdr3_nt: TGCGCCAGCAGCTTCCGGACCGCCTACAATGAGCAGTTCTTC

clone_size: few
v_call: TRBV5-4
d_call: NA
j_call: TRBJ1-2
cdr3_aa: CASSLGTLGGLMGYTF
cdr3_nt: TGTGCCAGCAGCTTGGGCACCTTAGGGGGACTCATGGGCTACACCTTC

clone_size: NA
v_call: TRBV11-2
d_call: TRBD1
j_call: TRBJ1-2
cdr3_aa: CASSWTGLSYGYTF
cdr3_nt: TGTGCCAGCAGCTGGACAGGGCTGAGCTATGGCTACACCTTC

clone_size: NA
v_call: TRBV19
d_call: NA
j_call: TRBJ2-7
cdr3_aa: CASSIGTLSYEQYF
cdr3_nt: TGTGCCAGTAGTATCGGGACCCTCTCCTACGAGCAGTACTTC

clone_size: NA
v_call: TRBV7-2
d_call: NA
j_call: TRBJ1-3
cdr3_aa: CASSLVVSVFGNTIYF
cdr3_nt: TGTGCCAGCAGCTTAGTGGTATCTGTGTTTGGAAACACCATATATTTT

clone_size: NA
v_call: TRBV6-5
d_call: NA
j_call: TRBJ1-4
cdr3_aa: CASSYPGAIGEKLFF
cdr3_nt: TGTGCCAGCAGTTACCCGGGGGCGATAGGGGAAAAACTGTTTTTT

clone_size: NA
v_call: TRBV7-9
d_call: NA
j_call: TRBJ2-7
cdr3_aa: CASSDRTKYEQYF
cdr3_nt: TGTGCCAGCAGCGACAGAACTAAGTACGAGCAGTACTTC

clone_size: NA
v_call: TRBV7-3
d_call: TRBD2
j_call: TRBJ2-3
cdr3_aa: CASSSGTSGGSTDTQYF
cdr3_nt: TGTGCCAGCAGCTCCGGGACTAGCGGGGGGTCCACAGATACGCAGTATTTT

clone_size: NA
v_call: TRBV13
d_call: NA
j_call: TRBJ1-2
cdr3_aa: CASRSTGTNYGYTF
cdr3_nt: TGTGCCAGCAGGTCGACAGGAACTAACTATGGCTACACCTTC

clone_size: NA
v_call: TRBV7-2
d_call: TRBD2
j_call: TRBJ2-1
cdr3_aa: CASRKSTGGTYNEQFF
cdr3_nt: TGTGCCAGCAGAAAGAGCACGGGGGGAACCTACAATGAGCAGTTCTTC

clone_size: NA
v_call: TRBV28
d_call: NA
j_call: TRBJ1-2
cdr3_aa: CASRLANYGYTF
cdr3_nt: TGTGCCAGCCGCCTAGCTAACTATGGCTACACCTTC

clone_size: NA
v_call: TRBV9
d_call: TRBD1
j_call: TRBJ1-3
cdr3_aa: CASSTGQGVDTTGNTIYF
cdr3_nt: TGTGCCAGCAGCACCGGACAGGGCGTTGATACAACTGGAAACACCATATATTTT

clone_size: NA
v_call: TRBV29-1
d_call: NA
j_call: TRBJ2-3
cdr3_aa: CSVSLEGRVPDTQYF
cdr3_nt: TGCAGCGTTAGTTTAGAGGGCCGGGTCCCAGATACGCAGTATTTT

clone_size: NA
v_call: TRBV7-2
d_call: TRBD1
j_call: TRBJ2-3
cdr3_aa: CASCSLGRGPSDTQYF
cdr3_nt: TGTGCCAGCTGCTCCCTCGGAAGGGGGCCGTCAGATACGCAGTATTTT

clone_size: NA
v_call: TRBV5-6
d_call: NA
j_call: TRBJ1-2
cdr3_aa: CASSLGRVRGYGYTF
cdr3_nt: TGTGCCAGCAGCTTGGGCAGGGTACGCGGGTATGGCTACACCTTC

clone_size: NA
v_call: TRBV19
d_call: NA
j_call: TRBJ1-4
cdr3_aa: CASNDVGKLFF
cdr3_nt: TGTGCCAGTAATGACGTCGGAAAACTGTTTTTT

clone_size: NA
v_call: TRBV2
d_call: NA
j_call: TRBJ2-7
cdr3_aa: CASRGATPRLEYF
cdr3_nt: TGTGCCAGCAGGGGGGCGACACCCCGCTTGGAGTACTTC

clone_size: NA
v_call: TRBV7-9
d_call: NA
j_call: TRBJ2-5
cdr3_aa: CASSLGFGREETQYF
cdr3_nt: TGTGCCAGCAGCTTAGGGTTCGGGAGAGAAGAGACCCAGTACTTC

clone_size: NA
v_call: TRBV27
d_call: NA
j_call: TRBJ1-1
cdr3_aa: CASRTNPGGATEAFF
cdr3_nt: TGTGCCAGCAGAACAAACCCCGGCGGAGCCACTGAAGCTTTCTTT

clone_size: NA
v_call: TRBV7-7
d_call: TRBD1
j_call: TRBJ2-1
cdr3_aa: CASSFVVGDSAYNEQFF
cdr3_nt: TGTGCTAGCAGCTTTGTGGTAGGGGACAGCGCTTACAATGAGCAGTTCTTC

clone_size: NA
v_call: TRBV4-2
d_call: NA
j_call: TRBJ2-7
cdr3_aa: CASSQVAPNEQYF
cdr3_nt: TGTGCCAGCAGCCAGGTGGCTCCTAACGAGCAGTACTTC

clone_size: NA
v_call: TRBV5-1
d_call: NA
j_call: TRBJ1-2
cdr3_aa: CASSPVEGLNYGYTF
cdr3_nt: TGCGCCAGCAGCCCGGTTGAGGGTCTTAACTATGGCTACACCTTC

clone_size: NA
v_call: TRBV7-9
d_call: TRBD1
j_call: TRBJ1-2
cdr3_aa: CASSTDRLKHGYTF
cdr3_nt: TGTGCCAGCAGCACGGACAGGTTGAAGCATGGCTACACCTTC

clone_size: NA
v_call: TRBV5-4
d_call: TRBD1
j_call: TRBJ2-1
cdr3_aa: CASQRGQGNNEQFF
cdr3_nt: TGTGCCTCACAGCGGGGACAGGGTAACAATGAGCAGTTCTTC

clone_size: NA
v_call: TRBV19
d_call: TRBD1
j_call: TRBJ2-2
cdr3_aa: CASGGQGAPNTGELFF
cdr3_nt: TGTGCCAGTGGGGGACAGGGGGCCCCGAACACCGGGGAGCTGTTTTTT